Below are 21 T cell receptor beta chains sequenced from a single sample in a study of CD8 T cells in Susac syndrome. After extraction with the RNeasy kit, about 0.45 to 1 ug of the RNA was reverse transcribed using random hexamers. TCRdb re-analysed the immunoSEQ multiplex PCR reads in MiXCR, keeping a single row per CDR3 protein. The table records about 290,000 distinct CDR3 sequences, 75% to 90% of them present only once. Sequences were obtained from CD8+ T cells from PBMCs. The receptors shown here come from a human donor with multiple sclerosis.

This clonotype was seen a single time. The chain is built from TRBV12-3 or TRBV12-4 and TRBJ1-1; 8 bases are a match to TRBD1. V was clipped by 7 bases and J by 4 bases; unmatched bases: 14. The CDR3 length is 16 residues. CDR3 DNA sequence: TGTGCCAGCACCACAGGGCGACAGGGGTTAGGCACTGAAGCTTTCTTT. Protein: CASTTGRQGLGTEAFF.

The gene calls are TRBV12-3 or TRBV12-4 and TRBJ2-1; D not certain. This CDR3 comprises 13 residues. Trimming cost V 5 bases and J 9 bases, with 14 bases left between them. The CDR3, as DNA: TGTGCCAGCAGTCCCAAATCTAGTGCTGAGCAGTTCTTC. Protein product: CASSPKSSAEQFF.

The chain combines TRBV27 with TRBJ2-1; D ambiguous. The CDR3 is made up of 12 amino acids. In germline, CDR1 is MNHEY, CDR2 SMNVEV (reference sequence). Trimming took off 6 bases at V and 6 bases at J, with 9 bases between the two ends. CDR3 DNA: TGTGCCAGCAGCCCGCTCAGCAATGAGCAGTTCTTC. This encodes CASSPLSNEQFF.

The chain recombines TRBV25-1 with TRBJ2-7; 8 bases align to TRBD1. The CDR3 is 15 residues long. The junction had 8 bases not matched to a gene; V was cut back by 1 base and J by 6 bases. The germline CDR1 and CDR2 sequences are MGHDK and SYGVNS. This chain's CDR3 is CASSEFDRGKPEQYF. In DNA, the CDR3 is TGTGCCAGCAGTGAATTCGACAGGGGAAAACCCGAGCAGTACTTC.

This clonotype appeared once. J is TRBJ2-1 and V is TRBV27; a weak D match, TRBD1 (5 bases). Trimming took off 0 bases at V and 6 bases at J, with 12 bases between the two ends. The CDR3 contains 15 residues. In germline, CDR1 is MNHEY, CDR2 SMNVEV (reference sequence). CDR3 bases: TGTGCCAGCAGTTTATCTCCCACAGGCCCCAATGAGCAGTTCTTC. Protein: CASSLSPTGPNEQFF.

The chain uses TRBV7-2 and TRBJ1-5, with D uncertain. In germline, CDR1 is SGHTA, CDR2 FQGNSA. V was clipped by 6 bases and J by 0 bases, with 12 bases between them. The CDR3 consists of 15 residues. CDR3: CASRIDPYSNQPQHF. CDR3 bases: TGTGCCAGCAGAATCGACCCCTATAGCAATCAGCCCCAGCATTTT.

In this sample, this clonotype turned up once. The chain couples TRBV28 to TRBJ2-7; tentatively, D is TRBD1 (5 bases). This CDR3 contains 15 residues. Trimming took off 4 bases at V and 0 bases at J, with 13 bases between the two ends. Germline loops: CDR1 MDHEN, CDR2 SYDVKM. CDR3 amino acids: CASSSPDTYSYEQYF. CDR3 DNA: TGTGCCAGCAGTTCCCCGGACACTTACTCCTACGAGCAGTACTTC.

J is TRBJ2-2 and V is TRBV29-1; no definite D call. CDR1 is SQVTM and CDR2 is ANQGSEA in the germline V gene. There are 11 residues in the CDR3. Trimming took 2 bases from V and 5 from J, leaving 3 bases between them. CDR3 nucleotides: TGCAGCGTTGAAAATACCGGGGAGCTGTTTTTT. Its protein is CSVENTGELFF.

CDR3 bases: TGTGCCAGCAGTTACTCTGCGGGAGAGAATGGGGGGGAGCTGTTTTTT. Amino acid sequence: CASSYSAGENGGELFF. V and J are TRBV6-5 and TRBJ2-2, with 7 bases fitting TRBD2. V dropped 0 bases and J dropped 8; count of bases not matched to a gene: 9. Germline V gene data show CDR1 as MNHEY and CDR2 as SVGAGI. The CDR3 loop spans 16 amino acids.

This sequence joins TRBV20-1 and TRBJ2-7; D may be TRBD1 (6 bases). CDR3 length: 14 amino acids. The germline gives CDR1 DFQATT, CDR2 SNEGSKA (reference sequence). Trimming cost V 0 bases and J 2 bases, with 11 bases left between them. The CDR3 loop is CSARDVKGAYEQYF. In DNA, the CDR3 is TGCAGTGCTAGAGATGTGAAGGGGGCCTACGAGCAGTACTTC.

This rearrangement joins TRBV6-1 to TRBJ2-1, with TRBD2 matching over 11 bases. This CDR3 has 16 residues. J was trimmed by 15 bases and V by 3 bases; bases with no gene match: 16. Germline V gene data show CDR1 as MNHNS and CDR2 as SASEGT. The CDR3, as DNA: TGTGCCAGCAGTGACCTCCAGGATGATAGCGGGGGGGATCGGTTCTTC. Its translation is CASSDLQDDSGGDRFF.

The chain is built from TRBV15 and TRBJ1-1; 7 bases agree with TRBD1. V lost 3 bases and J lost 2; bases outside the gene matches: 6. CDR3 length: 15 amino acids. Looked up from germline, CDR1 is LNHNV and CDR2 is YYDKDF (reference sequence). The CDR3, as DNA: TGTGCCACCAGCAGCTCGGACAGGCTTAACACTGAAGCTTTCTTT. Its protein is CATSSSDRLNTEAFF.

The chain couples TRBV28 to TRBJ2-5; D is unclear. Germline-derived CDR1 and CDR2 are MDHEN and SYDVKM. The CDR3 length is 17 residues. The V gene lost 1 base and the J gene lost 0 bases, with 15 bases spanning the gap. The CDR3 sequence: CASSLLDRPAYQETQYF. CDR3 sequence (DNA): TGTGCCAGCAGTTTATTAGACCGTCCGGCATACCAAGAGACCCAGTACTTC.

The V call is TRBV4-3, the J call TRBJ2-1; 9 bases match TRBD2. The CDR3 totals 17 residues. The germline CDR1 and CDR2 sequences are LGHNA and YSLEER. The V and J ends lost 1 base and 4 bases, in that order; junction bases with no gene match: 8. The CDR3: CASSQGMASGEYNEQFF. CDR3 sequence (DNA): TGCGCCAGCAGCCAAGGTATGGCTAGCGGGGAGTACAATGAGCAGTTCTTC.

In its sample, this clonotype was seen once. This sequence joins TRBV7-2 and TRBJ1-5; D not resolved. The V end lost 1 base, the J end lost 3 bases, and 10 bases lay between the germline ends. Germline V lookup: CDR1 SGHTA, CDR2 FQGNSA. CDR3 size: 15 residues. CDR3 DNA: TGTGCCAGCAGCTTAGTAGTGGACGTCAATCAGCCCCAGCATTTT. It specifies CASSLVVDVNQPQHF.

The chain uses TRBV6-1 and TRBJ1-5; a weak D match, TRBD1 (6 bases). This CDR3 is 15 amino acids long. The germline gives CDR1 MNHNS, CDR2 SASEGT. V lost 7 bases, J lost 1 base, and 14 bases lay in between. DNA of the CDR3: TGTGCCAGCAAGGGGGGGATTGTGAGCAATCAGCCCCAGCATTTT. This gives the protein CASKGGIVSNQPQHF.

The J gene is TRBJ2-4, the V gene TRBV4-2; tentatively, D is TRBD2 (6 bases). From germline, CDR1 is LGHNA and CDR2 YNFKEQ. The CDR3 is 15 residues long. Trimming took off 0 bases at V and 7 bases at J, with 13 bases between the two ends. The CDR3 nucleotides read TGTGCCAGCAGCCAAGAAATGGGCGGAGGGAACATTCAGTACTTC. Translated, it gives CASSQEMGGGNIQYF.

This clonotype was counted once. The chain joins TRBV20-1 to TRBJ2-3; weak D call: TRBD2 (7 bases). The germline gives CDR1 DFQATT, CDR2 SNEGSKA (reference sequence). The CDR3 covers 15 residues. V lost 4 bases and J 3 bases, leaving 17 bases between the germline ends. CDR3 sequence (DNA): TGCAGTGCTATCGGCCGGGGGGCCGCTACAGATACGCAGTATTTT. Its protein product is CSAIGRGAATDTQYF.

The J gene is TRBJ2-2, the V gene TRBV29-1; either TRBD1 or TRBD2 may supply D (6 bases each). V was clipped by 7 bases and J by 8 bases, with 14 bases between them. The CDR3 contains 12 residues. Germline lookup yields CDR1 SQVTM and CDR2 ANQGSEA. CDR3 DNA sequence: TGCAGCGCCAAGGGGGGTTTTGGGGAGCTGTTTTTT. Its protein product is CSAKGGFGELFF.

This clonotype was picked up a small number of times. This rearrangement joins TRBV3-1 to TRBJ2-7; a weak D match, TRBD1 (6 bases). CDR1 and CDR2 (germline): LGHDT, YNNKEL (reference sequence). Trimming took off 1 base at V and 0 bases at J, with 10 bases between the two ends. This CDR3 has 15 residues. CDR3 sequence reads: CASSQVHRDSYEQYF. CDR3 DNA sequence: TGTGCCAGCAGCCAAGTCCACAGGGACTCCTACGAGCAGTACTTC.

This chain connects TRBV7-2 to TRBJ2-5, with 10 positions matching TRBD2. In germline, CDR1 is SGHTA, CDR2 FQGNSA. The CDR3 loop spans 17 amino acids. V was pared by 0 bases and J by 3 bases, with 7 bases of the junction left unmatched. CDR3 in DNA: TGTGCCAGCAGCTTAGCTCTTAGCGGGGGGTTTGAAGAGACCCAGTACTTC. This gives the protein CASSLALSGGFEETQYF. Using reference TRBV7-2 and TRBJ2-5 for the parts outside the CDR3, the full variable domain is GAGVSQSPSNKVTEKGKDVELRCDPISGHTALYWYRQSLGQGLEFLIYFQGNSAPDKSGLPSDRFSAERTGGSVSTLTIQRTQQEDSAVYLCASSLALSGGFEETQYFGPGTRLLVL.